Below, 30 T cell receptor beta chains from the same sample are listed, as sequenced in a study of blood T cell repertoires in COVID-19. Clones were read by immunoSEQ multiplex PCR, and TCRdb kept only the in-frame ones, dropping some. The profile covers about 200,000 clones, with about 79% appearing a single time and 13% taken by the ten largest. Material: peripheral blood. The receptors originated from a human donor in a cohort sampled during active COVID-19.

The V gene is TRBV7-2, the J gene TRBJ2-2; D unresolved. The germline CDR1 and CDR2 sequences are SGHTA and FQGNSA. The CDR3 has 14 residues. The ends were cut back, 4 bases at V and 0 bases at J, with 6 bases in the middle. The CDR3 here is CASSYDSNTGELFF. The CDR3 bases are TGTGCCAGCAGCTACGACTCGAACACCGGGGAGCTGTTTTTT.

V usage is TRBV19 and J usage is TRBJ2-2; 9 nucleotides line up with TRBD1. The trim removed 3 bases at V and 4 bases at J, leaving 3 bases unmatched. The V gene's germline CDR1 is LNHDA and CDR2 SQIVND (reference sequence). The CDR3 has 15 amino acids. The CDR3 bases are TGTGCCAGTAGTATGGACAGGGGTTTCACCGGGGAGCTGTTTTTT. Residues: CASSMDRGFTGELFF.

This clone has only one observation. V usage is TRBV5-6 and J usage is TRBJ1-6, with TRBD1 matching 11 bases. This CDR3 region has 14 residues. Germline trimming cut 3 bases from V and 9 bases from J; bases unmatched to any gene: 2. Germline assignment: CDR1 SGHDT and CDR2 YYEEEE. CDR3 coding DNA: TGTGCCAGCAGCTACGGGACAGGGGGTTCACCCCTCCACTTT. Amino acids: CASSYGTGGSPLHF.

The rearrangement uses TRBV4-1 and TRBJ1-4; D perhaps matches TRBD1 (5 bases). This CDR3 has 18 amino acids. V was clipped by 1 base and J by 10 bases, with 25 bases between them. Germline V gives CDR1 MGHRA, CDR2 YSYEKL. CDR3 sequence (DNA): TGCGCCAGCAGCCAAGTCAGCGGGACGGTCGGAAGGTCGGGAAAACTGTTTTTT. This sequence encodes CASSQVSGTVGRSGKLFF.

The J gene is TRBJ1-2, the V gene TRBV20-1; 8 positions match TRBD1. Looked up from germline, CDR1 is DFQATT and CDR2 is SNEGSKA (reference sequence). After removal of 3 bases from V and 4 bases from J, the junction contained 7 bases not matched to a gene. This CDR3 has 14 residues. The DNA for the CDR3 is TGCAGTGCTAGTGAAGCAGGGGGCATCTATGGCTACACCTTC. This translates into CSASEAGGIYGYTF.

V usage is TRBV7-9 and J usage is TRBJ2-5; tentatively, D is TRBD1 (5 bases). Trimming left V 2 bases short and J 5 bases short, with 15 bases between. The length of the CDR3 is 15 residues. Germline CDR1 reads SEHNR; CDR2 reads FQNEAQ (reference sequence). CDR3 amino acids: CASSLSGWQGETQYF. CDR3 DNA sequence: TGTGCCAGCAGCTTATCCGGGTGGCAGGGTGAGACCCAGTACTTC.

The chain employs TRBV30 and TRBJ2-1, with 8 positions matching TRBD2. CDR1 is GTSNPN, CDR2 SVGIG, per germline (reference sequence). The CDR3 consists of 12 residues. The ends lost 2 bases at V and 6 bases at J; junction bases unmatched: 0. Written as DNA, the CDR3 is TGTGCCTGGAGTCTAGCGGGCAATGAGCAGTTCTTC. This sequence encodes CAWSLAGNEQFF.

The rearrangement uses TRBV15 and TRBJ2-4; D unresolved. V was shortened by 4 bases and J by 0 bases, with 4 bases between the two germline ends. The CDR3 totals 13 residues. Looked up from germline, CDR1 is LNHNV and CDR2 is YYDKDF (reference sequence). CDR3 nucleotide sequence: TGTGCCACCAGCACCCTAGCCAAAAACATTCAGTACTTC. Translated: CATSTLAKNIQYF.

The J gene is TRBJ1-3, the V gene TRBV4-2; no clear D. The V gene's germline CDR1 is LGHNA and CDR2 YNFKEQ. There are 16 residues in the CDR3. V shed 2 bases and J shed 3 bases, with 14 bases lying between them. The CDR3 loop is CASSQPGGSGGNTIYF. The CDR3 DNA reads as TGTGCCAGCAGCCAACCCGGAGGGTCGGGTGGAAACACCATATATTTT.

V is TRBV7-2 and J is TRBJ2-7; 11 bases align to TRBD2. CDR1 and CDR2 from the germline V gene are SGHTA and FQGNSA. There are 16 residues in the CDR3. With 1 base clipped from V and 7 bases from J, the junction kept 9 bases outside the gene matches. The CDR3 protein is CASSLEGTSGFLEQYF. DNA for the CDR3: TGTGCCAGCAGCTTAGAAGGGACTAGCGGTTTTTTAGAGCAGTACTTC.

This chain uses TRBV28 with TRBJ1-2, with a tentative D call TRBD1 (5 bases). Per germline, CDR1 MDHEN and CDR2 SYDVKM. The V and J ends lost 3 bases and 3 bases respectively, with 8 bases between them. The CDR3 is 13 amino acids. The CDR3 coding sequence is TGTGCCAGCAGTTTGAAGGGGTACTATGGCTACACCTTC. Its translation is CASSLKGYYGYTF.

The chain couples TRBV4-2 to TRBJ1-1, with D perhaps TRBD1 (5 bases). V lost 1 base and J lost 3, with 9 bases in between. The germline V gene encodes CDR1 LGHNA and CDR2 YNFKEQ. The CDR3 runs 14 residues. CDR3 in DNA: TGTGCCAGCAGCCAAGCCGGGGGGGACACTGAAGCTTTCTTT. It specifies CASSQAGGDTEAFF.

The chain couples TRBV5-5 to TRBJ2-6; D is possibly TRBD2 (5 bases). V was clipped by 0 bases and J by 4 bases, with 8 bases between them. Germline assignment: CDR1 SGHKS and CDR2 YYEKEE (reference sequence). The CDR3 length is 15 residues. The CDR3 loop is CASSLGLPGANVLTF. The CDR3 DNA sequence: TGTGCCAGCAGCTTGGGACTACCAGGGGCCAACGTCCTGACTTTC.

The chain joins TRBV14 to TRBJ1-2; 9 bases fit TRBD1. The germline gives CDR1 SGHDN, CDR2 FVKESK. This CDR3 has 16 amino acids. With V trimmed by 0 bases and J by 6 bases, 8 bases remained unmatched. The CDR3 sequence is CASSQEDRGIRDGYTF. CDR3 sequence (DNA): TGTGCCAGCAGCCAAGAGGACAGGGGCATAAGAGATGGCTACACCTTC.

Concerning this clone itself: The junction differs from germline at one of its ends, possibly a read error. The gene calls are TRBV7-7 and TRBJ2-2; D remains unclear. Germline loops: CDR1 SSHAT, CDR2 FNYEAQ (reference sequence). The CDR3 runs 13 residues. CDR3 nucleotide sequence: TGTGCTAGCAGCCCGCTACAGAGCGGGGAGCTGTTTTTT. Its translation is CASSPLQSGELFF.

This chain links TRBV5-1 with TRBJ2-7; 11 positions agree with TRBD2. Germline V lookup: CDR1 SGHRS, CDR2 YFSETQ. V lost 4 bases to trimming and J lost 3 bases; unmatched junction nucleotides: 6. The CDR3 spans 15 residues. The CDR3 is CASSPTSGSFYEQYF. The CDR3 DNA sequence: TGCGCCAGCAGCCCCACTAGCGGGAGTTTCTACGAGCAGTACTTC.

This clone appeared once. This sequence joins TRBV5-1 and TRBJ2-7; 7 positions match TRBD2. With V trimmed by 4 bases and J by 5 bases, 12 bases remained unmatched. Germline lookup yields CDR1 SGHRS and CDR2 YFSETQ. The CDR3 totals 15 residues. The CDR3 region has the DNA TGCGCCAGCAGCCCCGACTCGACTAGCACCCACGAGCAGTACTTC. This codes for CASSPDSTSTHEQYF.

The chain carries TRBV11-2 and TRBJ2-1; possible D gene TRBD2, 5 bases. Germline V gene sequence: CDR1 SGHAT, CDR2 FQNNGV. The CDR3 contains 14 residues. Trimming took off 7 bases at V and 0 bases at J, with 10 bases between the two ends. The CDR3 sequence: CASTSGNSYNEQFF. CDR3 DNA: TGTGCCAGCACCTCGGGAAACTCCTACAATGAGCAGTTCTTC.

The chain recombines TRBV6-6 with TRBJ2-7; a possible D gene is TRBD1 (6 bases). Germline V gives CDR1 MNHNY, CDR2 SVGAGI (reference sequence). V lost 5 bases to trimming and J lost 6 bases, with 23 bases between them. CDR3 size: 16 residues. The CDR3: CASSRSDLGRGSEQYF. DNA for the CDR3: TGTGCCAGCAGTCGATCAGACCTGGGCAGGGGTTCCGAGCAGTACTTC.

This chain connects TRBV28 to TRBJ1-1; D not resolved. CDR1 and CDR2 from the germline V gene are MDHEN and SYDVKM. V was trimmed by 5 bases and J by 6 bases, leaving 13 bases between them. This CDR3 region has 13 residues. The chain's CDR3 is CASSPPRRAEAFF. The CDR3 coding sequence is TGTGCCAGCAGTCCCCCCAGGAGGGCTGAAGCTTTCTTT.

CDR3 amino acids: CATSDPGTSSYEQYF. CDR3 in DNA: TGTGCCACCAGTGATCCCGGGACTAGCTCCTACGAGCAGTACTTC. V usage is TRBV24-1 and J usage is TRBJ2-7, with 8 bases matching TRBD2. CDR3 length: 15 residues. The V gene end was trimmed by 3 bases and the J gene end by 0 bases; junction bases not matched to a gene: 3. Germline CDR1 KGHDR, CDR2 SFDVKD.

CDR3 sequence reads: CASSQDVLPRENIQYF. The CDR3 DNA sequence: TGCGCCAGCAGCCAAGACGTCCTTCCGAGGGAAAACATTCAGTACTTC. This chain connects TRBV4-1 to TRBJ2-4, with D tentatively TRBD2 (5 bases). V dropped 0 bases and J dropped 5 bases, with 14 bases sitting between them. This CDR3 is built from 16 residues. Looked up from germline, CDR1 is MGHRA and CDR2 is YSYEKL.

The chain recombines TRBV7-9 with TRBJ2-7; D is perhaps TRBD2 (6 bases). The CDR3 runs to 15 residues. Germline CDR1 reads SEHNR; CDR2 reads FQNEAQ (reference sequence). With 2 bases removed from V and 1 base from J, the gap between germline ends came to 12 bases. The CDR3 reads CASSLHSGWSYEQYF. CDR3 coding DNA: TGTGCCAGCAGCTTACACAGCGGGTGGTCCTACGAGCAGTACTTC.

The rearrangement links TRBV24-1 to TRBJ1-4; D call uncertain. V was cut by 3 bases and J by 10 bases, with 11 bases left in between. This CDR3 is built from 13 residues. Germline CDR1 is KGHDR and CDR2 is SFDVKD. The chain's CDR3 is CATSDGPGGKLFF. CDR3 DNA sequence: TGTGCCACCAGTGATGGACCCGGAGGAAAACTGTTTTTT.

This clone came up a few times. The chain couples TRBV7-9 to TRBJ2-2, with D possibly being TRBD2 (5 bases). CDR1 is SEHNR and CDR2 is FQNEAQ in the germline V gene (reference sequence). The CDR3 is 16 residues long. Trimming removed 5 bases from V and 2 bases from J, with 15 bases in between. The CDR3 DNA sequence: TGTGCCAGCAGCCGGGGAATGGGGTTCAACACCGGGGAGCTGTTTTTT. Encoded protein: CASSRGMGFNTGELFF.

In its sample, this clone was seen a few times. The gene calls are TRBV7-6 and TRBJ2-7, with 8 bases identical to TRBD1. The CDR3 spans 15 residues. From germline, CDR1 is SGHVS and CDR2 FNYEAQ. Unmatched junction bases numbered 6, after V lost 5 bases and J lost 0 bases. The CDR3: CASSAYRGASYEQYF. The CDR3 nucleotides are TGTGCCAGCAGCGCCTACAGGGGGGCCTCCTACGAGCAGTACTTC.

CDR3 coding DNA: TGTGCCAGCAGCTTATCTGTCGGGACCTACGAGCAGTACTTC. This codes for CASSLSVGTYEQYF. The rearrangement links TRBV7-9 to TRBJ2-7; a possible D gene is TRBD2 (5 bases). V dropped 2 bases and J dropped 2 bases, with 10 bases sitting between them. CDR1 and CDR2 from the germline V gene are SEHNR and FQNEAQ (reference sequence). CDR3 length: 14 residues.

The V call is TRBV19, the J call TRBJ1-2; D call uncertain. Germline values: CDR1 LNHDA, CDR2 SQIVND (reference sequence). The CDR3 runs to 11 residues. V was pared by 8 bases and J by 2 bases, with 6 bases between. The CDR3 DNA reads as TGTGCCAGTCGGGTGAACTATGGCTACACCTTC. Residues: CASRVNYGYTF.

This chain connects TRBV5-6 to TRBJ2-5, with 9 bases fitting TRBD1. This CDR3 contains 14 residues. J lost 5 bases, V lost 3 bases, and 5 bases had no gene match. Germline CDR1 SGHDT, CDR2 YYEEEE. The CDR3 reads CASSYVTGGETQYF. The CDR3 DNA is TGTGCCAGCAGCTACGTGACAGGGGGTGAGACCCAGTACTTC.

The chain combines TRBV6-6 with TRBJ2-7; 7 nucleotides agree with TRBD1. Germline trimming cut 5 bases from V and 1 base from J; bases unmatched to any gene: 8. CDR3 length: 15 amino acids. The germline gives CDR1 MNHNY, CDR2 SVGAGI (reference sequence). The CDR3 loop is CASSTTRDRSYEQYF. For the CDR3, the DNA is TGTGCCAGCAGTACAACTAGGGACAGATCCTACGAGCAGTACTTC.